The sequence of this T cell receptor (beta chain) was determined in a study of T-cell reconstitution after alpha-beta-depleted transplantation in children. General study points: A year post-transplant, T-cell counts and diversity derived mostly from newly produced T cells.

About this clonotype itself: Antigen: not known.

Unique molecular identifiers featured in how the TCRbeta library was prepared. TCRdb analysed the PCR reads with MiXCR anew, one entry per CDR3 protein. The table lists 210,000 or so distinct CDR3 sequences, roughly 10% of them singletons. J gave up 2 bases and V 9 bases, and 13 bases lay outside the gene matches. CDR1 and CDR2 (germline): SNHLY, FYNNEI. CDR3 length equals 16 residues. The chain links TRBV2 to TRBJ2-3, with 8 bases fitting TRBD2. This TCR derives from a child under two years old with acute myeloid leukemia, due to receive a stem cell transplant. The sample in question was PBMCs, obtained before TCRalphabeta/CD19-depleted stem cell transplant. The CDR3 region is CARTWGVAGITDTQYF. The CDR3, as DNA: TGTGCCAGGACCTGGGGGGTAGCGGGGATCACAGATACGCAGTATTTT.